This T cell receptor (beta chain) was observed in a study of blood T cells in healthy people across ages. It was with a sample-barcoded 5' primer and a J-beta primer mix that a second PCR of about 6 to 12 cycles was run. TCRdb reanalysed the 5' RACE reads using MiXCR and keeps one entry per CDR3 protein. The sample shows around 970,000 distinct CDR3 sequences, roughly 51% of them seen only once. CDR1 is DFQATT, CDR2 SNEGSKA, per germline (reference sequence). Unmatched junction bases numbered 6, after V lost 2 bases and J lost 3 bases. CDR3 size: 15 residues. The sequencing input was blood. This chain connects TRBV20-1 to TRBJ2-3; 9 nucleotides align to TRBD2. The clonotype originates from a woman aged 55-70 years in good health. CDR3 nucleotide sequence: TGCAGTGCTAGAAGAGCTAGCGGGACAACAGATACGCAGTATTTT. Encoded protein: CSARRASGTTDTQYF.